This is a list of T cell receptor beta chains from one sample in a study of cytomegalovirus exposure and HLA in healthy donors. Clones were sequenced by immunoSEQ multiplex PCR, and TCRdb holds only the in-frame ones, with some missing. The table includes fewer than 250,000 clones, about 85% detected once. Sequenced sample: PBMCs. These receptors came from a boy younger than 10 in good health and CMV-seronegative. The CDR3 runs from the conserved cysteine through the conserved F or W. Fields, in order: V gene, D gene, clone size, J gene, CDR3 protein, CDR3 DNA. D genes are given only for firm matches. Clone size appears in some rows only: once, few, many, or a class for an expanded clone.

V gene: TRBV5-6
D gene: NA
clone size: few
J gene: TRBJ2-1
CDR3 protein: CASSLLRDTYNEQFF
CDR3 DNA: TGTGCCAGCAGCTTGTTACGGGACACCTACAATGAGCAGTTCTTC

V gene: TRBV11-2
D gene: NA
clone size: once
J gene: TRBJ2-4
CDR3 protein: CASSLALSRVKNIQYF
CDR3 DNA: TGTGCCAGCAGCTTAGCCCTTTCCCGGGTCAAAAACATTCAGTACTTC

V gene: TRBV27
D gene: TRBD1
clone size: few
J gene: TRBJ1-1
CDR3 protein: CASKRQGSGRVAFF
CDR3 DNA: TGTGCCAGCAAACGACAGGGGTCGGGTCGTGTCGCTTTCTTT

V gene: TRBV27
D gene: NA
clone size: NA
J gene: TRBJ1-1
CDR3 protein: CASSFGRGTEAFF
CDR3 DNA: TGTGCCAGCAGTTTTGGGAGGGGCACTGAAGCTTTCTTT

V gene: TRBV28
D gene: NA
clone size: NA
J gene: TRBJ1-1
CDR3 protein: CASSSARGPEAFF
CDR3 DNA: TGTGCCAGCAGTTCGGCCAGGGGTCCTGAAGCTTTCTTT

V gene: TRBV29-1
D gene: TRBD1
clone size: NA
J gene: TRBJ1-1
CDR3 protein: CSGGQGLNTEAFF
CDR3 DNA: TGCAGCGGAGGACAGGGGCTGAACACTGAAGCTTTCTTT

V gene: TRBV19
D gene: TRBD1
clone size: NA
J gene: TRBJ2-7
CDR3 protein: CASSPGQGASQYF
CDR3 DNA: TGTGCCAGTAGTCCTGGGCAGGGGGCGTCTCAGTACTTC

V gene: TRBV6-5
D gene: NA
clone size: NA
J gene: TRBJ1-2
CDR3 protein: CASSYSDRPYGYTF
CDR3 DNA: TGTGCCAGCAGTTACTCCGACAGGCCCTATGGCTACACCTTC

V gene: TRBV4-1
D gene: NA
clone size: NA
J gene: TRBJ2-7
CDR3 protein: CASSETGPNEQYF
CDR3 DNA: TGCGCCAGCAGCGAAACAGGTCCTAACGAGCAGTACTTC

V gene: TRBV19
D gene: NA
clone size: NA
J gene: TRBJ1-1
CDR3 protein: CASSIAYREMNTEAFF
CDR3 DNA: TGTGCCAGTAGTATCGCCTACAGGGAGATGAACACTGAAGCTTTCTTT

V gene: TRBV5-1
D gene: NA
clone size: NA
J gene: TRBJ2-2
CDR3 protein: CASSLAAGGGELFF
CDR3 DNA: TGCGCCAGCAGCTTGGCAGCGGGCGGCGGGGAGCTGTTTTTT

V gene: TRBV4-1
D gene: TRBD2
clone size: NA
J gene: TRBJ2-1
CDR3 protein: CASSQVHTSGDNEQFF
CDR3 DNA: TGCGCCAGCAGCCAAGTTCACACTAGCGGCGACAATGAGCAGTTCTTC

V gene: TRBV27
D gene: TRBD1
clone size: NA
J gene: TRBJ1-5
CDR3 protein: CASRLDRAGQPQHF
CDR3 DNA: TGTGCCAGCAGGCTGGACAGGGCTGGTCAGCCCCAGCATTTT

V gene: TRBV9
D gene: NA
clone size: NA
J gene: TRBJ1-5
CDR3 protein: CASSVDPDQPQHF
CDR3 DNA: TGTGCCAGCAGCGTAGATCCCGATCAGCCCCAGCATTTT

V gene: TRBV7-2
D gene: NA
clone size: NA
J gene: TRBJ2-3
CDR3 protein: CASSSPRDTQYF
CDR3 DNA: TGTGCCAGCAGCTCACCCAGGGATACGCAGTATTTT

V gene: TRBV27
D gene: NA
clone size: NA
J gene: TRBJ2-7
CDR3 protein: CASRKGIHEQYF
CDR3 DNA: TGTGCCAGCAGGAAGGGGATCCACGAGCAGTACTTC

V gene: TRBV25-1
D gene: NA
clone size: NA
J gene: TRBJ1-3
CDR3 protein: CASSVASGNTIYF
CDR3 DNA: TGTGCCAGCAGTGTGGCCTCTGGAAACACCATATATTTT

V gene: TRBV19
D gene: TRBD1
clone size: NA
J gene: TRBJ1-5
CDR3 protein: CASSTGGNSNQPQHF
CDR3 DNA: TGTGCCAGTAGCACAGGGGGCAATAGCAATCAGCCCCAGCATTTT

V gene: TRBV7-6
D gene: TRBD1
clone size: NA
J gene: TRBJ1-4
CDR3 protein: CASSSRGLGQGGEKLFF
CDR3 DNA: TGTGCCAGCAGCTCTAGGGGTTTGGGACAGGGGGGTGAAAAACTGTTTTTT

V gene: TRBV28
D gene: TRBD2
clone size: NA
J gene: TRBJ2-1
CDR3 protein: CASSFPAGVGHNEQFF
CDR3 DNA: TGTGCCAGCAGTTTCCCAGCGGGAGTAGGTCACAATGAGCAGTTCTTC

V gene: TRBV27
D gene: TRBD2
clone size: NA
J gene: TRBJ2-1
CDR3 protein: CASRDSGGLYNEQFF
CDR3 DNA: TGTGCCAGCAGGGATAGCGGGGGTTTGTACAATGAGCAGTTCTTC

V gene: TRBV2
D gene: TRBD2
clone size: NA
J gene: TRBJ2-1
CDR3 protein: CASSETSGGDEQFF
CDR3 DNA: TGTGCCAGCAGTGAAACTAGCGGGGGGGATGAGCAGTTCTTC

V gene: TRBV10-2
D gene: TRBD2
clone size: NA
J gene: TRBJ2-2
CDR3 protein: CASFLAGRADYYTGELFF
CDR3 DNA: TGCGCCAGCTTCCTAGCGGGGAGGGCCGACTATTACACCGGGGAGCTGTTTTTT

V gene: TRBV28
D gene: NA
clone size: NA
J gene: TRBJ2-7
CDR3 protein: CASSFGDRTYEQYF
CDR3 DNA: TGTGCCAGCAGTTTCGGAGACAGGACCTACGAGCAGTACTTC

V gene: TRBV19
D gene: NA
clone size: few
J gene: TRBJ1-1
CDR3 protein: CASSIDGESEAFF
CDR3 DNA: TGTGCCAGTAGTATAGACGGGGAATCGGAAGCTTTCTTT

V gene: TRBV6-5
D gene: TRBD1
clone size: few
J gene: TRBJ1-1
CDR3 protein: CASSRRTGPNTEAFF
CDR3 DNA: TGTGCCAGCAGCCGCAGGACAGGACCAAACACTGAAGCTTTCTTT

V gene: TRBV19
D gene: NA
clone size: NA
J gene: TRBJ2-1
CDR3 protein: CASRTSSEQFF
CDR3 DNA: TGTGCCAGTAGAACTAGCTCTGAGCAGTTCTTC

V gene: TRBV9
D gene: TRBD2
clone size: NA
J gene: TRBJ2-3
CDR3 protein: CASSVEVRLAGGADTQYF
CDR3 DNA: TGTGCCAGCAGCGTAGAAGTTCGACTAGCGGGAGGAGCAGATACGCAGTATTTT

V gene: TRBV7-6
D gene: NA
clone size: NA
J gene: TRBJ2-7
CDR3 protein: CASSLAGGYEQYF
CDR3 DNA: TGTGCCAGCAGCTTAGCAGGGGGCTACGAGCAGTACTTC

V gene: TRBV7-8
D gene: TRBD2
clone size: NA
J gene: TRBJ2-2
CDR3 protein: CASSRGVAGSPWSGELFF
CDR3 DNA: TGTGCCAGCAGCAGGGGGGTAGCGGGAAGTCCCTGGAGCGGGGAGCTGTTTTTT

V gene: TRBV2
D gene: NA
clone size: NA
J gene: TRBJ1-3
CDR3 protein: CASSESSGNTIYF
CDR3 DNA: TGTGCCAGCAGTGAGAGCTCTGGAAACACCATATATTTT

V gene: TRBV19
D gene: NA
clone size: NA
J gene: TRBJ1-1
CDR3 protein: CASTSGEGTEAFF
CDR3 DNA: TGTGCCAGTACCTCTGGTGAGGGTACTGAAGCTTTCTTT

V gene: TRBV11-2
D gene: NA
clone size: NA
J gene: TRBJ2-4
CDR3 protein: CASSTSAGDLAKNIQYF
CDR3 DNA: TGTGCCAGCAGCACCTCGGCCGGGGATCTTGCCAAAAACATTCAGTACTTC

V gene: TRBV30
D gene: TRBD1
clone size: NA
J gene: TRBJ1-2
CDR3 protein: CAWKGGTGDYYGYTF
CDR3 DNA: TGTGCCTGGAAGGGTGGGACAGGGGATTATTATGGCTACACCTTC

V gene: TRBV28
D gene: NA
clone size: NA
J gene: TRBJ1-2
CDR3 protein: CASRSTELYGYTF
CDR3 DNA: TGTGCCAGCAGGTCGACAGAACTCTATGGCTACACCTTC

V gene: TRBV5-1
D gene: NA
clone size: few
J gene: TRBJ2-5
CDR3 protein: CASSLRETQYF
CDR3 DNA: TGCGCCAGCAGCCTCCGGGAGACCCAGTACTTC

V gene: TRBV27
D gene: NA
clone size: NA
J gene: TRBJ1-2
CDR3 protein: CASSFAGNYGYTF
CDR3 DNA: TGTGCCAGCAGTTTCGCAGGAAACTATGGCTACACCTTC

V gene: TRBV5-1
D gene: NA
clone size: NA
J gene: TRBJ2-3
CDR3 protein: CASSPSGGGPEF
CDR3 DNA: TGCGCCAGCAGCCCCTCGGGCGGGGGCCCTGAATTT

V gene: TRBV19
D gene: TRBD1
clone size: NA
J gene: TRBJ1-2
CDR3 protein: CASALDRGYGYTF
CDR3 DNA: TGTGCCAGTGCCCTGGACAGGGGCTATGGCTACACCTTC

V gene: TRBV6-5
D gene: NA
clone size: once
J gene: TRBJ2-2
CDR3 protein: CASRRDGNTGELFF
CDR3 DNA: TGTGCCAGCAGGAGGGATGGAAACACCGGGGAGCTGTTTTTT

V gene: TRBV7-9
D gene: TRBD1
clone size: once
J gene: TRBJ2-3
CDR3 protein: CASSLGGTGADTQYF
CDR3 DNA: TGTGCCAGCAGCTTAGGCGGAACAGGGGCAGATACGCAGTATTTT

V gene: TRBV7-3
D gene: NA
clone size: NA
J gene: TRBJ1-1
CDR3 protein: CASGQTPNTEAFF
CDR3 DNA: TGTGCCAGCGGCCAAACACCGAACACTGAAGCTTTCTTT

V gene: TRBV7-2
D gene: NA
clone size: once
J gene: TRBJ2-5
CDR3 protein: CASSLAVGETQYF
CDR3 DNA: TGTGCCAGCAGCTTAGCGGTCGGGGAGACCCAGTACTTC

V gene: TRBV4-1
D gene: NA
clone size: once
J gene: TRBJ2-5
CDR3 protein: CASSQRGTQETQYF
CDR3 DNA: TGCGCCAGCAGCCAGAGGGGGACCCAAGAGACCCAGTACTTC

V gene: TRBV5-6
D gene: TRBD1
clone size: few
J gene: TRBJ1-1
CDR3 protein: CASSLQGAGAFF
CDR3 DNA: TGTGCCAGCAGCTTGCAGGGGGCAGGAGCTTTCTTT

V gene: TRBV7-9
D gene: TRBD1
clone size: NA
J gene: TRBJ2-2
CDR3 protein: CASSGRQGLRELFF
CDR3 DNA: TGTGCCAGCAGCGGAAGACAGGGCCTCCGGGAGCTGTTTTTT

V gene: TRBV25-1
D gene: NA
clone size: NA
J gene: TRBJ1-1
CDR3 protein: CASSEGLEAFF
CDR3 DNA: TGTGCCAGCAGTGAAGGACTTGAAGCTTTCTTT

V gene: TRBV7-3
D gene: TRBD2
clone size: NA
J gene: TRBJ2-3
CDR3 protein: CASSPTSGSTDTQYF
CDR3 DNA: TGTGCCAGCAGCCCAACTAGCGGGAGCACAGATACGCAGTATTTT

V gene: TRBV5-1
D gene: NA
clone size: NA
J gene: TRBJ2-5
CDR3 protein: CASSPGVQETQYF
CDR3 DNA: TGCGCCAGCAGCCCCGGGGTACAAGAGACCCAGTACTTC

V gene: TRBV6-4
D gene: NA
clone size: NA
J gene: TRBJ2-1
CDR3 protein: CASSELFTSYNEQFF
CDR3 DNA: TGTGCCAGCAGTGAGCTATTTACGTCCTACAATGAGCAGTTCTTC

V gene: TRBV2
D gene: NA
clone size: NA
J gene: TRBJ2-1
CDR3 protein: CASSYINEQFF
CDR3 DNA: TGTGCCAGCAGTTACATAAATGAGCAGTTCTTC

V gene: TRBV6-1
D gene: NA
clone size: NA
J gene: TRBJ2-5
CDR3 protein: CASAVLQETQYF
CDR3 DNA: TGTGCCAGCGCGGTCCTCCAAGAGACCCAGTACTTC

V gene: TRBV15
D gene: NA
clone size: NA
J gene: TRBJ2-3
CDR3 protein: CATSPPRASTDTQYF
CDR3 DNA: TGTGCCACCAGTCCGCCGAGGGCTAGCACAGATACGCAGTATTTT

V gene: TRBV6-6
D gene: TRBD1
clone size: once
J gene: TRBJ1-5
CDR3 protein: CASSWDSVTYQPQHF
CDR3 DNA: TGTGCCAGCAGTTGGGACAGCGTAACTTATCAGCCCCAGCATTTT

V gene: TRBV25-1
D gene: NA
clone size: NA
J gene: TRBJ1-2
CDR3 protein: CASSEPFQGIDGYTF
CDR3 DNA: TGTGCCAGCAGTGAACCCTTCCAGGGGATTGATGGCTACACCTTC